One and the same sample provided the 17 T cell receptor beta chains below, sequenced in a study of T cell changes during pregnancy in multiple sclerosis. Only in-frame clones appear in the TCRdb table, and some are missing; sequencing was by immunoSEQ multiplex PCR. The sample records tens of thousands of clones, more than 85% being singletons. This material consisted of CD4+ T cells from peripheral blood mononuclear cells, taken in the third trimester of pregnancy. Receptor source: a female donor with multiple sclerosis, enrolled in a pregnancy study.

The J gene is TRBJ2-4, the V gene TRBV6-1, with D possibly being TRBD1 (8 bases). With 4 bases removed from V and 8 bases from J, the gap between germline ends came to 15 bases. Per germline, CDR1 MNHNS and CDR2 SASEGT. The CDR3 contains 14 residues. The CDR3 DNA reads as TGTGCCAGCAGTGGTGGACAGGGAGGGTACATTCAGTACTTC. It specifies CASSGGQGGYIQYF.

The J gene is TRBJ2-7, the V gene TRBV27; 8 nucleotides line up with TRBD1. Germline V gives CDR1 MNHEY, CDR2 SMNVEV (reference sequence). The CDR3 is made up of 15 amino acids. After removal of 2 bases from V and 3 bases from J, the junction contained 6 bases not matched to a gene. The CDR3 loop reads CASSLGQGRGYEQYF. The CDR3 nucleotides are TGTGCCAGCAGTTTAGGACAGGGTCGAGGCTACGAGCAGTACTTC.

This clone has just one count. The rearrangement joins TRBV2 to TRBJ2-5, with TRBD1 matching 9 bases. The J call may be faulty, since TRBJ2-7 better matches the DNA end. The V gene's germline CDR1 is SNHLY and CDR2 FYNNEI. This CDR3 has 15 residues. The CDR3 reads CASIKGQGGIYEQYF. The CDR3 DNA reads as TGTGCCAGCATCAAGGGACAGGGAGGTATTTACGAGCAGTACTTC.

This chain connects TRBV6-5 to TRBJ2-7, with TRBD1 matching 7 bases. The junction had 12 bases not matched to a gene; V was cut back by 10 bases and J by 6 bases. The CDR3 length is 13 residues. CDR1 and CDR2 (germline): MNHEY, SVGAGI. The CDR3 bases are TGTGCCACCCTCAGTACAGGGGTGGCCGAGCAGTACTTC. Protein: CATLSTGVAEQYF.

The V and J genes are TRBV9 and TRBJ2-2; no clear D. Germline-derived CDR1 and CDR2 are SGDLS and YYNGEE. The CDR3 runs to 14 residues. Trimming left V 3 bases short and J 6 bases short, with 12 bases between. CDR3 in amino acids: CASSAVGGAGELFF. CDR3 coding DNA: TGTGCCAGCAGCGCCGTAGGCGGCGCCGGGGAGCTGTTTTTT.

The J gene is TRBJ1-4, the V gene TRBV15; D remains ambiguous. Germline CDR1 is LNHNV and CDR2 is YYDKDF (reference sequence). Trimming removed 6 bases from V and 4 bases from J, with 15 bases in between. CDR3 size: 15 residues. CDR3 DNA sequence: TGTGCCACCAGAGACGGACGGGGTCTTAATGAAAAACTGTTTTTT. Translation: CATRDGRGLNEKLFF.

The CDR3 spells CASSTVDEQFF. Written as DNA, the CDR3 is TGTGCCAGCAGCACGGTGGATGAGCAGTTCTTC. The rearrangement joins TRBV28 to TRBJ2-1; D is unclear. CDR1 is MDHEN and CDR2 is SYDVKM in the germline V gene. V was trimmed by 6 bases and J by 8 bases, leaving 8 bases between them. CDR3 size: 11 residues.

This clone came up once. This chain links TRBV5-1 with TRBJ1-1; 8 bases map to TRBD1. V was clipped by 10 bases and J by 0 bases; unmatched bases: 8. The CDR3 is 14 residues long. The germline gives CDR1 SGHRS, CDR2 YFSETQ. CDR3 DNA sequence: TGCGCCGGTGGACAGGGCCCTATGAACACTGAAGCTTTCTTT. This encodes CAGGQGPMNTEAFF. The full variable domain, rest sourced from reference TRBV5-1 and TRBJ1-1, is KAGVTQTPRYLIKTRGQQVTLSCSPISGHRSVSWYQQTPGQGLQFLFEYFSETQRNKGNFPGRFSGRQFSNSRSEMNVSTLELGDSALYLCAGGQGPMNTEAFFGQGTRLTVV.

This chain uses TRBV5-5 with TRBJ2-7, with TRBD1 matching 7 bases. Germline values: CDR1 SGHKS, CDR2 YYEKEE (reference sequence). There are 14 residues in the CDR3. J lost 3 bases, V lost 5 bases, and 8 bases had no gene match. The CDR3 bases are TGTGCCAGCAGACCGACAGGGTCGGTCTACGAGCAGTACTTC. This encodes CASRPTGSVYEQYF.

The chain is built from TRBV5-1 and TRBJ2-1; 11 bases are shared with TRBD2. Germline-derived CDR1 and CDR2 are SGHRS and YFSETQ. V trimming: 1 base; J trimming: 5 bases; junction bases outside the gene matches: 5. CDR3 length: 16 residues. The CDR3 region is CASSLQTSGSDNEQFF. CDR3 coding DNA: TGCGCCAGCAGCTTGCAAACTAGCGGGAGCGACAATGAGCAGTTCTTC.

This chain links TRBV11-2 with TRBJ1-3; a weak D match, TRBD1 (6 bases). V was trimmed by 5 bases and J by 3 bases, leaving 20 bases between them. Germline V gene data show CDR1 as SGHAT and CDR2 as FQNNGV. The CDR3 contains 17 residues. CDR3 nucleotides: TGTGCCAGCAGCACCACCTGGGCAGGGGTTGGTGGAAACACCATATATTTT. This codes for CASSTTWAGVGGNTIYF.

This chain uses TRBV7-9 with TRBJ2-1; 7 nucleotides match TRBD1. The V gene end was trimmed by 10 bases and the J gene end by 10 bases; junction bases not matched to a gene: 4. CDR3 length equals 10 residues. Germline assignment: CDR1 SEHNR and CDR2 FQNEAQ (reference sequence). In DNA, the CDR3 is TGTGCCACCCGGGACAGAGAGCAGTTCTTC. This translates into CATRDREQFF.

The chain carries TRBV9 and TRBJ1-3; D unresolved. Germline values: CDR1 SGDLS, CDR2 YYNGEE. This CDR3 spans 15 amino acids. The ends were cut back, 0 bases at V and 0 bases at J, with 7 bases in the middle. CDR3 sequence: CASSVGELSGNTIYF. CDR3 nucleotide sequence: TGTGCCAGCAGCGTAGGGGAGCTCTCTGGAAACACCATATATTTT.

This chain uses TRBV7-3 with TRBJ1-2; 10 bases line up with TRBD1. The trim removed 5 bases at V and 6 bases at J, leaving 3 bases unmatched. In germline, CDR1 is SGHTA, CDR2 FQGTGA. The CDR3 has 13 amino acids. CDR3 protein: CASSRGTGDGYTF. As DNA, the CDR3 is TGTGCCAGCAGCCGAGGGACAGGGGATGGCTACACCTTC.

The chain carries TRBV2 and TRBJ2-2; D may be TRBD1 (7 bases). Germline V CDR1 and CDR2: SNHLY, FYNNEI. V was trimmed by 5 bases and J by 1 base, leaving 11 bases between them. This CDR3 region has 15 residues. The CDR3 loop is CASSRQGGNTGELFF. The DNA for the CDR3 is TGTGCCAGCAGTCGACAGGGAGGGAACACCGGGGAGCTGTTTTTT. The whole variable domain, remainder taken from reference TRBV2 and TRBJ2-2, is EPEVTQTPSHQVTQMGQEVILRCVPISNHLYFYWYRQILGQKVEFLVSFYNNEISEKSEIFDDQFSVERPDGSNFTLKIRSTKLEDSAMYFCASSRQGGNTGELFFGEGSRLTVL.

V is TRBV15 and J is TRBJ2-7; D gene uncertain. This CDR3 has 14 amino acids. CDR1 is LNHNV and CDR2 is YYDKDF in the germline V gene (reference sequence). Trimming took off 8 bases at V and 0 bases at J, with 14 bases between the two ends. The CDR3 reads CATGLESFSYEQYF. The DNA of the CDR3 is TGTGCCACCGGCCTGGAGAGCTTCTCCTACGAGCAGTACTTC.

The CDR3 sequence is CASIPDRGAYEQYF. CDR3 in DNA: TGTGCCAGCATCCCGGACAGGGGAGCCTACGAGCAGTACTTC. This chain connects TRBV2 to TRBJ2-7; 9 nucleotides match TRBD1. Germline V CDR1 and CDR2: SNHLY, FYNNEI. After removal of 7 bases from V and 2 bases from J, the junction contained 6 bases not matched to a gene. This CDR3 comprises 14 residues. The full variable domain, with the rest looked up from reference TRBV2 and TRBJ2-7, is EPEVTQTPSHQVTQMGQEVILRCVPISNHLYFYWYRQILGQKVEFLVSFYNNEISEKSEIFDDQFSVERPDGSNFTLKIRSTKLEDSAMYFCASIPDRGAYEQYFGPGTRLTVT.